This TCR beta chain was captured in a study of cytomegalovirus exposure and HLA in healthy donors (TCRdb year 2017). About the study as a whole: According to a later analysis, the 120 or so validation repertoires were produced on the same platform as the approximately 690 repertoires of the first cohort. Along with the approximately 650-subject first cohort, a separate validation cohort of over a hundred different subjects was used. To predict cytomegalovirus infection status, the study brought together high-throughput TCR immunosequencing, statistical association of individual TCRs with disease status, and machine learning. The aim of the study was to test whether cataloging public T cell receptors could identify signatures of past pathogen exposure. The investigation overall reported the following: A few of the identified cytomegalovirus-associated TCR beta chains were confirmed in vitro to be specific for cytomegalovirus antigens. While some public TCRs were present in many individuals, most TCR sequences turned up only very rarely across donors. The study gave a list of under 200 TCR beta chains associated with cytomegalovirus. In a later analysis, TCRs clustered in the first cohort were found to also tend to co-occur in the 130 or so validation repertoires, with approximately 95% of cluster scores above 0. In both the original and validation cohorts, the classifier was reported to diagnose cytomegalovirus status with high specificity and sensitivity. According to the authors, the approach could potentially be generalized to other disease states and immunological phenotypes. A later analysis had no HLA typing for the validation cohort, so co-occurrence there was scored across all 130 or so repertoires.

On this clone itself: It lacks a known antigen. Base qualities are not recorded, but no much larger clone differs from it by a single base.

Measured from the cysteine to the phenylalanine, the CDR3 is 14 residues long. Only the CDR3 DNA is retained, 42 bases long and in frame from the first base. The junction shows trimming of 5 bases on V and 5 bases on J, and the gene matches do not reach 6 bases of it. Sequences MDHEN (CDR1) and SYDVKM (CDR2) are obtained from the germline V gene. Library prep was done by the immunoSEQ multiplex PCR assay. In the authors' own workflow: To diagnose cytomegalovirus status from the catalog of TCR beta chain sequences, a statistical classification framework was built. TCRdb took over this immuneACCESS table, retaining in-frame rearrangements with V and J assigned. Such tables are incomplete; in checked studies, under half of the missing clones stem from an unresolved V gene, and the remainder is unexplained. V and J calls and clone size are those listed in that table; D and trimming were worked out from the DNA. The sample table lists under 100,000 clones, about 96% of them with a count of one. The ten top clones hold 1.3% of the sample.

The donors belonged to the validation cohort of around 120 subjects, which was separate from the 666-subject first cohort. The TCR sequence derives from a woman younger than 30 in good health and CMV-seronegative. The sequence links TRBV28 to TRBJ1-5, with 7 bases in between that match TRBD1. The source material was PBMCs. This receptor carries the CDR3 CASSPLDRHQPQHF. The nucleotide sequence is given as TGTGCCAGCAGTCCCCTGGACAGGCATCAGCCCCAGCATTTT.